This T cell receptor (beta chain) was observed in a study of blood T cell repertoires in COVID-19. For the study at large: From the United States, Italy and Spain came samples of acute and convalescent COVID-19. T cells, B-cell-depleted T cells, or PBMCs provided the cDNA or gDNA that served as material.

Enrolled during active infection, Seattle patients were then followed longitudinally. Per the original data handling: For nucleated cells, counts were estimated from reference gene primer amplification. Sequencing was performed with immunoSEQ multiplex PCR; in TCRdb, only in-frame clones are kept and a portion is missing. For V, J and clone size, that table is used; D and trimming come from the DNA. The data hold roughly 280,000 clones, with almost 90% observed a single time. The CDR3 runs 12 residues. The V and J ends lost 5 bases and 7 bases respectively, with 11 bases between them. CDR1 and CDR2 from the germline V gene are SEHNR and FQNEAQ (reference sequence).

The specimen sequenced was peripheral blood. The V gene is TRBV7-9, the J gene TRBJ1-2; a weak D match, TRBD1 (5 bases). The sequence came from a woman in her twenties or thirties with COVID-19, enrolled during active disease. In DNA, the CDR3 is TGTGCCAGCAGCCTTCAGGGTACTGGCTACACCTTC. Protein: CASSLQGTGYTF.